The count of the clone carrying this T cell receptor beta chain is one. The V gene's germline CDR1 is MNHEY and CDR2 SVGAGI. This CDR3 is built from 15 residues. V lost 6 bases, J lost 0 bases, and 12 bases lay in between. Clones were sequenced by immunoSEQ multiplex PCR, and TCRdb holds only the in-frame ones, with some missing. The repertoire has about 83,000 clones, roughly 94% of them found once; the top ten carry about 0.26%. This sample is part of a study of technical replicates of blood from several donors. Source material: T cells isolated from PBMCs. This receptor was obtained from a human donor in good health. The chain combines TRBV6-5 with TRBJ2-1; unclear D gene. CDR3 nucleotide sequence: TGTGCCAGCAGGGCGGTGAGGTACTCCTACAATGAGCAGTTCTTC. Protein: CASRAVRYSYNEQFF.